Detailed here is one T cell receptor beta chain. The antigen remains unidentified. This sample is part of a study of CD8 T cells in ankylosing spondylitis. Notes on the study in general: Researchers report that disease-linked clones proved CD8+ and relatively rare in peripheral blood. For ankylosing spondylitis blood, a TCR beta motif of about 8 highly homologous variants appeared characteristic. Reactive arthritis synovial fluid and blood were previously reported to contain some motif variants.

TCR beta libraries were made by quantitative 5'-RACE with molecular barcodes. TCRdb recomputed calls from the 5' RACE reads with MiXCR, one row per CDR3 protein. This sample yields some 250,000 distinct CDR3 sequences, of which 20% to 30% are seen a single time; approximately 0.61% belongs to the top ten. V dropped 3 bases and J dropped 2; count of bases not matched to a gene: 8. Per germline, CDR1 SGHRS and CDR2 YFSETQ. The CDR3 spans 16 residues. This receptor was identified in a male donor with ankylosing spondylitis or in good health (not recorded which). The rearrangement uses TRBV5-1 and TRBJ1-3; 7 bases map to TRBD1. Sequenced: blood, either unsorted or a sorted T cell fraction (not recorded which). The CDR3 sequence: CASSSTGTVPGNTIYF. The CDR3 DNA reads TGCGCCAGCAGCTCGACCGGGACAGTGCCTGGAAACACCATATATTTT.